Sequencing of this T cell receptor (beta chain) was carried out in a study of cytomegalovirus exposure and HLA in healthy donors. Germline CDR1 and CDR2: SGHRS and YFSETQ. V lost 0 bases and J 2 bases, leaving 6 bases between the germline ends. The CDR3 length is 14 residues. A note on this clone: What it binds is unknown.

The study, taken as a whole, reports: Most TCR sequences were rare, but some public TCRs occurred in many donors.

The primer mix had 60 Vbeta and 13 Jbeta primers. Profiled with immunoSEQ multiplex PCR; TCRdb holds only in-frame clones, not every one. The repertoire holds 30,000 to 40,000 clones, roughly 64% seen once, with over 9% in the top ten. What was sequenced was PBMCs. The chain carries TRBV5-1 and TRBJ1-5; D is undetermined. The receptor was derived from a man between 35 and 55 years old in good health and CMV-seropositive. The CDR3: CASSLEEGNQPQHF. CDR3 DNA sequence: TGCGCCAGCAGCTTGGAAGAGGGCAATCAGCCCCAGCATTTT.